This TCR beta chain was identified during a study of T-cell reconstitution after alpha-beta-depleted transplantation in children. This sample's TCRbeta library carried unique molecular identifier barcodes. Using its own MiXCR run on the PCR reads, TCRdb lists one record per CDR3 protein. The sample shows about 980,000 distinct CDR3 sequences, roughly 29% of them seen only once. Overall study results and limits: Two months or so post-transplant, alpha-beta T cells reportedly derived from several hundred expanded graft clones. Fresh T-cell production supplied most of the T-cell counts and diversity seen one year after transplant. The origin of high day-60 TCRbeta diversity in some patients lay in surviving recipient T cells and thymic progenitors.

This CDR3 contains 16 residues. Germline assignment: CDR1 LNHNV and CDR2 YYDKDF (reference sequence). Deletions cut 1 base from V and 4 bases from J, with 15 bases between. This clonotype has a handful of counts. The antigen is unknown. The clonotype was recovered from a boy younger than two who had a stem cell transplant for SCID, so the T cells may come from the graft donor. This chain uses TRBV15 with TRBJ2-3; D is perhaps TRBD1 (6 bases). Specimen: PBMCs, mostly from graft donor cells, collected 360 days after TCRalphabeta/CD19-depleted stem cell transplant. The CDR3 coding sequence is TGTGCCACCAGCAGAGCCCAGGACAGCTTACCAGATACGCAGTATTTT. Translating it yields CATSRAQDSLPDTQYF.